Below are 18 T cell receptor beta chains sequenced from a single sample in a study of regulatory T cells in long-lasting Graves disease. Building the TCR beta libraries relied on iRepertoire HTBI primers, and CDR3 regions underwent Arm-PCR. TCRdb analysed the multiplex PCR reads with MiXCR anew, one entry per CDR3 protein. The data hold around 340,000 distinct CDR3 sequences, with around 20% observed a single time. Time point denoted: persistent/refractory GD, antithyroid drugs over 5 years with positive TRAb. RNA extracted from PBMCs served as the sequencing template. Sequencing used peripheral blood mononuclear cells (PBMCs), obtained when the disease was refractory, from a patient treated with antithyroid drugs. The origin of the receptors is a female donor with Graves disease.

On this clonotype itself: A far larger clone lies a single base away; this is likely a read error. The chain combines TRBV7-7 with TRBJ2-7; 10 bases are shared with TRBD1. Looked up from germline, CDR1 is SSHAT and CDR2 is FNYEAQ (reference sequence). The CDR3 is 16 amino acids. The CDR3 loop reads CASSFPPTGGINEQNF. In DNA form, the CDR3 reads TGTGCCAGCAGTTTCCCTCCGACAGGGGGCATAAACGAGCAGAACTTC.

This clonotype showed up many times. V gene TRBV5-1 combines with J gene TRBJ1-2; D unresolved. V was cut by 0 bases and J by 2 bases, with 14 bases left in between. CDR1 is SGHRS, CDR2 YFSETQ, per germline. CDR3 length: 16 amino acids. The CDR3 loop reads CASSLVWRRSNYGYTF. The CDR3 coding sequence is TGCGCCAGCAGCTTGGTATGGAGACGGTCGAACTATGGCTACACCTTC.

Many counts were recorded for this clonotype. This chain uses TRBV11-2 with TRBJ2-5; TRBD2 matches at 7 bases. Losses at the gene ends were 6 bases for V and 2 bases for J; bases not matched to a gene: 9. This CDR3 has 15 residues. Germline lookup yields CDR1 SGHAT and CDR2 FQNNGV. This CDR3 reads CASRRWGGGQETQYF. The CDR3 DNA reads TGTGCCAGCAGGCGATGGGGGGGGGGACAAGAGACCCAGTACTTC.

Ten or more counts support this clonotype. V usage is TRBV28 and J usage is TRBJ2-7; no clear D gene. V lost 6 bases and J 6 bases, leaving 12 bases between the germline ends. CDR1 is MDHEN, CDR2 SYDVKM, per germline. This CDR3 has 12 amino acids. The CDR3 spells CASSPRWGEQYF. In nucleotides, the CDR3 is TGTGCCAGCAGCCCGCGCTGGGGCGAGCAGTACTTC. Full variable domain (rest looked up from reference TRBV28 and TRBJ2-7): DVKVTQSSRYLVKRTGEKVFLECVQDMDHENMFWYRQDPGLGLRLIYFSYDVKMKEKGDIPEGYSVSREKKERFSLILESASTNQTSMYLCASSPRWGEQYFGPGTRLTVT.

The V gene is TRBV5-5, the J gene TRBJ2-1; maybe TRBD2 (7 bases). This CDR3 comprises 15 residues. Germline CDR1 SGHKS, CDR2 YYEKEE (reference sequence). Trimming removed 2 bases at V and 6 bases at J, with 15 bases between. DNA for the CDR3: TGTGCCAGCAGCTTATCAGTGAGGGGGGGCAATGAGCAGTTCTTC. Encoded protein: CASSLSVRGGNEQFF.

This clonotype was recorded many times. This chain connects TRBV2 to TRBJ1-6; D remains unclear. Trimming pared 10 bases from V and 0 bases from J, leaving 13 bases between. Germline V CDR1 and CDR2: SNHLY, FYNNEI. This CDR3 has 15 residues. The chain's CDR3 is CAKATASSYNSPLHF. Written as DNA, the CDR3 is TGTGCCAAAGCGACCGCGAGCTCCTATAATTCACCCCTCCACTTT.

The chain uses TRBV7-2 and TRBJ2-3, with 9 bases aligning to TRBD2. Trimming took 2 bases from V and 9 from J; bases not matched to a gene: 15. The CDR3 spans 17 residues. Germline V CDR1 and CDR2: SGHTA, FQGNSA. The CDR3 loop reads CASSLRGSSGAAKTQYF. The CDR3 nucleotides read TGTGCCAGCAGCTTAAGGGGATCTAGCGGGGCAGCTAAGACGCAGTATTTT. The entire variable domain, with the rest obtained from reference TRBV7-2 and TRBJ2-3, is as follows: GAGVSQSPSNKVTEKGKDVELRCDPISGHTALYWYRQSLGQGLEFLIYFQGNSAPDKSGLPSDRFSAERTGGSVSTLTIQRTQQEDSAVYLCASSLRGSSGAAKTQYFGPGTRLTVL.

Regarding this clonotype: A much more abundant neighbour one base away suggests this may be a read error. The V and J genes are TRBV27 and TRBJ1-2; TRBD1 agrees at 7 bases. This CDR3 comprises 13 residues. Germline V gene lookup returns CDR1 MNHEY and CDR2 SMNVEV (reference sequence). The CDR3 region has the DNA TGTGCCAACAGTTTATCGACAGGGTTACGCTACACCTTC. Encoded protein: CANSLSTGLRYTF.

This clonotype came up many times. V is TRBV20-1 and J is TRBJ2-5; D unclear. V lost 3 bases, J lost 1 base, and 15 bases lay in between. The CDR3 is 15 residues long. Germline V lookup: CDR1 DFQATT, CDR2 SNEGSKA (reference sequence). CDR3 protein: CSARSPPRTQETQYF. The CDR3, as DNA: TGCAGTGCTAGGTCCCCTCCACGGACCCAAGAGACCCAGTACTTC.

This clonotype appeared a few times. The rearrangement joins TRBV12-3 or TRBV12-4 to TRBJ1-1, with 7 bases aligning to TRBD1. This CDR3 is built from 14 residues. V gave up 6 bases and J gave up 1 base; unmatched junction bases: 5. The CDR3 DNA sequence: TGTGCCAGCAGACTTACAGGGGCGAACACTGAAGCTTTCTTT. Amino acids: CASRLTGANTEAFF.

This clonotype was seen repeatedly, ten times or more. The gene calls are TRBV6-5 and TRBJ2-2, with TRBD2 identical over 7 bases. V lost 2 bases to trimming and J lost 0 bases; unmatched junction nucleotides: 3. Germline-derived CDR1 and CDR2 are MNHEY and SVGAGI. The CDR3 runs to 16 residues. Written as DNA, the CDR3 is TGTGCCAGCAGTTACCTGGGGGGGGCGAACACCGGGGAGCTGTTTTTT. This sequence encodes CASSYLGGANTGELFF.

In its sample, this clonotype was seen a few times. The V call is TRBV6-1, the J call TRBJ1-6; TRBD1 might be the D (6 bases). CDR3 length: 13 residues. The germline CDR1 and CDR2 sequences are MNHNS and SASEGT. The V and J ends lost 6 bases and 8 bases respectively, with 11 bases between them. For the CDR3, the DNA is TGTGCCAGCAGGACAGGTTCCCATTCACCCCTCCACTTT. Translation gives CASRTGSHSPLHF.

This clonotype was observed at least ten times. This rearrangement joins TRBV28 to TRBJ1-4; D is possibly TRBD1 (5 bases). The CDR3 contains 17 residues. Germline CDR1 is MDHEN and CDR2 is SYDVKM. Trimming took off 6 bases at V and 0 bases at J, with 17 bases between the two ends. The DNA of the CDR3 is TGTGCCAGCAGCCTAATGATAGGGGAACCAACTAATGAAAAACTGTTTTTT. The encoded protein is CASSLMIGEPTNEKLFF.

Ten or more counts support this clonotype. In nucleotides, the CDR3 is TGTGCCAGCAGTTACGAAGGTATCGGGGACACTGAAGCTTTCTTT. Translation gives CASSYEGIGDTEAFF. The gene calls are TRBV6-5 and TRBJ1-1, with D hard to call. From germline, CDR1 is MNHEY and CDR2 SVGAGI. Trimming took off 2 bases at V and 3 bases at J, with 13 bases between the two ends. The CDR3 is 15 residues long.

This clonotype appeared many times. This chain joins TRBV6-1 and TRBJ2-7; 11 nucleotides match TRBD2. The V gene end was trimmed by 10 bases and the J gene end by 2 bases; junction bases not matched to a gene: 7. The CDR3 runs to 14 residues. CDR1 and CDR2 from the germline V gene are MNHNS and SASEGT. The CDR3 DNA follows: TGTGCCACCTCGGGACTAGCGGCAACCTACGAGCAGTACTTC. It yields the protein CATSGLAATYEQYF.

The J gene is TRBJ1-2, the V gene TRBV2; 9 bases align to TRBD1. Germline V gives CDR1 SNHLY, CDR2 FYNNEI. V dropped 8 bases and J dropped 8; count of bases not matched to a gene: 6. The CDR3 is made up of 12 amino acids. CDR3: CASLGQGGGYTF. The CDR3 DNA reads TGTGCCAGCCTGGGACAGGGAGGCGGCTACACCTTC.

As for this clonotype: A much bigger clone sits one base away, suggesting this may be a read error. V and J are TRBV6-9 and TRBJ1-1, with TRBD1 as a possible D gene (5 bases). There are 18 residues in the CDR3. CDR1 and CDR2 (germline): MNHGY, SVAAGI. CDR3: CTSSYRPRDFWLFAEAFF. The DNA for the CDR3 is TGTACCAGCAGTTACAGACCCCGGGACTTCTGGTTATTCGCTGAAGCTTTCTTT.

This clonotype was counted ten times or more. The chain joins TRBV27 to TRBJ1-4, with D maybe TRBD1 (5 bases). Between the trimmed V and J ends, which lost 5 bases and 3 bases, there was a span of 10 bases. The CDR3 has 14 amino acids. From germline, CDR1 is MNHEY and CDR2 SMNVEV (reference sequence). The CDR3 sequence: CASSQWGANEKLFF. In nucleotides, the CDR3 is TGTGCCAGCAGTCAATGGGGGGCTAATGAAAAACTGTTTTTT.